Each of the 15 T cell receptor beta chains below was sequenced from the same sample in a study of CD8 T cells in ankylosing spondylitis. TCRdb passed the 5' RACE reads through MiXCR, listing each CDR3 protein once. The sample yields over 200,000 distinct CDR3 sequences, over 9.5% seen once. Material for sequencing was blood, either unsorted or a sorted T cell fraction (not recorded which). Receptors were obtained from a male donor with ankylosing spondylitis or in good health (not recorded which).

There are a few counts of this clonotype. The chain links TRBV5-1 to TRBJ2-2, with D possibly TRBD2 on 6 matching bases. The CDR3 is made up of 16 amino acids. Trimming shortened V by 4 bases and J by 3 bases, and 16 bases separated the two germline ends. Germline V gives CDR1 SGHRS, CDR2 YFSETQ. CDR3 loop: CASSGGGGRHTGELFF. In DNA form, the CDR3 reads TGCGCCAGCAGCGGAGGAGGAGGGAGGCACACCGGGGAGCTGTTTTTT.

This clonotype showed up just a few times. A junction boundary mismatches the germline segment, possibly from a read error. The gene calls are TRBV20-1 and TRBJ2-5, with TRBD2 matching over 10 bases. Germline CDR1 is DFQATT and CDR2 is SNEGSKA (reference sequence). The CDR3 consists of 17 residues. CDR3 in amino acids: CCARDWAWERGGETQYF. CDR3 coding DNA: TGCTGTGCTAGAGATTGGGCCTGGGAGCGGGGGGGAGAGACCCAGTACTTC.

The rearrangement joins TRBV2 to TRBJ2-2; D unclear. The length of the CDR3 is 14 residues. V gave up 5 bases and J gave up 2 bases, with 9 bases separating them. Germline V CDR1 and CDR2: SNHLY, FYNNEI. CDR3 coding DNA: TGTGCCAGCAGTCCAACTAAAAACACCGGGGAGCTGTTTTTT. This encodes CASSPTKNTGELFF.

This clonotype was counted ten times or more. The rearrangement joins TRBV29-1 to TRBJ1-2; D uncertain. In germline, CDR1 is SQVTM, CDR2 ANQGSEA. Trimming pared 4 bases from V and 8 bases from J, leaving 17 bases between. This CDR3 is built from 13 residues. The CDR3: CSVGTWVSGGYTF. Written as DNA, the CDR3 is TGCAGCGTTGGCACATGGGTCTCGGGAGGCTACACCTTC.

This clonotype was recorded at least ten times. J is TRBJ2-3 and V is TRBV7-2, with TRBD2 matching over 16 bases. Trimming took 3 bases from V and 7 from J; bases not matched to a gene: 7. There are 17 residues in the CDR3. The germline CDR1 and CDR2 sequences are SGHTA and FQGNSA. The CDR3 DNA follows: TGTGCCAGCAGCTTCGGGACTAGCGGGGGGGTGAGAAATACGCAGTATTTT. Translated, it gives CASSFGTSGGVRNTQYF.

A remark on this clonotype: This sequence may be a read error, since a much larger clone differs from it by one base. This chain joins TRBV12-3 or TRBV12-4 and TRBJ2-5; TRBD2 might be the D (6 bases). The CDR3 is 14 residues long. The CDR3 DNA reads as TGTGCCAGCGGGCCGGGAGCCAGTCAAGAGACCCTGTACTTC. This gives the protein CASGPGASQETLYF.

The table lists this clonotype with many counts. This rearrangement joins TRBV5-1 to TRBJ2-7, with TRBD1 matching 9 bases. CDR1 and CDR2 (germline): SGHRS, YFSETQ. Losses at the gene ends were 4 bases for V and 6 bases for J; bases not matched to a gene: 11. This CDR3 spans 15 amino acids. Here the CDR3 DNA reads TGCGCCAGCAGCCACCTTCGGGACAGGGCTGCCGAGCAGTACTTC. This gives the protein CASSHLRDRAAEQYF.

This clonotype was detected ten times or more. The chain is built from TRBV7-2 and TRBJ1-1, with a tentative D call TRBD1 (6 bases). This CDR3 contains 13 residues. Looked up from germline, CDR1 is SGHTA and CDR2 is FQGNSA. V was pared by 3 bases and J by 11 bases, with 16 bases between. In nucleotides, the CDR3 is TGTGCCAGCAGCTTGGACAGACCGGCAGGGGCTTTCTTT. This translates into CASSLDRPAGAFF. The variable domain in full, with the rest retrieved from reference TRBV7-2 and TRBJ1-1, is GAGVSQSPSNKVTEKGKDVELRCDPISGHTALYWYRQSLGQGLEFLIYFQGNSAPDKSGLPSDRFSAERTGGSVSTLTIQRTQQEDSAVYLCASSLDRPAGAFFGQGTRLTVV.

Only a few counts were recorded for this clonotype. The rearrangement links TRBV20-1 to TRBJ2-5; no firm D call. CDR1 and CDR2 from the germline V gene are DFQATT and SNEGSKA (reference sequence). The V end lost 4 bases, the J end lost 2 bases, and 8 bases lay between the germline ends. This CDR3 spans 12 amino acids. The CDR3 nucleotides read TGCAGTGCTAAGGGAAAACAAGAGACCCAGTACTTC. Translating it yields CSAKGKQETQYF.

This clonotype appeared many times. The J gene is TRBJ2-2, the V gene TRBV6-1; D possibly matches TRBD1 or TRBD2 (5 bases each). Trimming took off 7 bases at V and 3 bases at J, with 12 bases between the two ends. Germline CDR1 is MNHNS and CDR2 is SASEGT. This CDR3 is 14 amino acids long. CDR3 DNA: TGTGCCAGCATGGGGGACGGCCACACCGGGGAGCTGTTTTTT. Translating gives CASMGDGHTGELFF.

As concerns this clonotype: An end of the junction differs from the germline gene, which may be a read error. The V call is TRBV28, the J call TRBJ2-5, with a weak D call TRBD2 (6 bases). Germline assignment: CDR1 MDHEN and CDR2 SYDVKM. The CDR3 extends over 15 amino acids. For the CDR3, the DNA is TGTGCCAGCAGCTTATCGTGGGGGGACCAAGAGACCCAGTACTTC. Protein: CASSLSWGDQETQYF.

In this sample, this clonotype turned up many times. V is TRBV6-5 and J is TRBJ1-6; a weak D match, TRBD1 (5 bases). This CDR3 is 14 amino acids long. Germline V gene sequence: CDR1 MNHEY, CDR2 SVGAGI. V lost 2 bases, J lost 9 bases, and 11 bases lay in between. The CDR3 region is CASSYPGSGSPLHF. CDR3 DNA: TGTGCCAGCAGTTACCCAGGGTCAGGTTCACCCCTCCACTTT.

This clonotype was seen more than once but under ten times. The chain combines TRBV29-1 with TRBJ2-6; 8 nucleotides match TRBD2. Losses at the gene ends were 1 base for V and 2 bases for J; bases not matched to a gene: 4. Germline V CDR1 and CDR2: SQVTM, ANQGSEA. There are 16 residues in the CDR3. CDR3 sequence reads: CSVEGKAGAGANVLTF. The CDR3 nucleotides are TGCAGCGTTGAAGGGAAAGCGGGGGCTGGGGCCAACGTCCTGACTTTC.

The chain is built from TRBV30 and TRBJ1-5; possible D gene TRBD1, 6 bases. From germline, CDR1 is GTSNPN and CDR2 SVGIG (reference sequence). The CDR3 covers 15 residues. Trimming pared 2 bases from V and 6 bases from J, leaving 17 bases between. The CDR3 reads CAWSPGTHGRQPQHF. CDR3 in DNA: TGTGCCTGGAGTCCCGGGACACACGGACGTCAGCCCCAGCATTTT. Full variable domain (remainder filled in from reference TRBV30 and TRBJ1-5): SQTIHQWPATLVQPVGSPLSLECTVEGTSNPNLYWYRQAAGRGLQLLFYSVGIGQISSEVPQNLSASRPQDRQFILSSKKLLLSDSGFYLCAWSPGTHGRQPQHFGDGTRLSIL.

The rearrangement links TRBV30 to TRBJ2-7; D is unresolved. The CDR3 has 12 residues. V dropped 2 bases and J dropped 6 bases, with 11 bases sitting between them. The germline V gene encodes CDR1 GTSNPN and CDR2 SVGIG (reference sequence). DNA for the CDR3: TGTGCCTGGAGTATTGGGTCGGGCGAGCAGTACTTC. Protein sequence: CAWSIGSGEQYF.